The present entry profiles one TCR beta chain with its context. Antigen unknown. The protocol was immunoSEQ multiplex PCR, while the TCRdb copy is restricted to in-frame clones and leaves out a portion. The sample lists about 100,000 clones; about 90% were seen once. This entry comes from a study of T cell responses to AZD1222 COVID-19 vaccine. This CDR3 is 16 amino acids long. V lost 4 bases to trimming and J lost 1 base, with 14 bases between them. Germline CDR1 is KGHDR and CDR2 is SFDVKD. General study findings and limits: With two AZD1222 doses given, Spike-specific TCR breadth and depth both rose. White British ancestry dominated among donors, who included more females, and clonal diversity was possibly underestimated. Among those given AZD1222, only 6 or 7 were seropositive at baseline.

Here the sequenced sample was peripheral blood, taken 28 days after the second AZD1222 dose. The TCR originated in an adult who received the AZD1222 COVID-19 vaccine. The V gene is TRBV24-1, the J gene TRBJ2-3; no clear D gene. The CDR3 sequence is CATSDTPRSGTDTQYF. The CDR3 nucleotides are TGTGCCACCAGTGACACTCCTAGGTCCGGCACAGATACGCAGTATTTT.